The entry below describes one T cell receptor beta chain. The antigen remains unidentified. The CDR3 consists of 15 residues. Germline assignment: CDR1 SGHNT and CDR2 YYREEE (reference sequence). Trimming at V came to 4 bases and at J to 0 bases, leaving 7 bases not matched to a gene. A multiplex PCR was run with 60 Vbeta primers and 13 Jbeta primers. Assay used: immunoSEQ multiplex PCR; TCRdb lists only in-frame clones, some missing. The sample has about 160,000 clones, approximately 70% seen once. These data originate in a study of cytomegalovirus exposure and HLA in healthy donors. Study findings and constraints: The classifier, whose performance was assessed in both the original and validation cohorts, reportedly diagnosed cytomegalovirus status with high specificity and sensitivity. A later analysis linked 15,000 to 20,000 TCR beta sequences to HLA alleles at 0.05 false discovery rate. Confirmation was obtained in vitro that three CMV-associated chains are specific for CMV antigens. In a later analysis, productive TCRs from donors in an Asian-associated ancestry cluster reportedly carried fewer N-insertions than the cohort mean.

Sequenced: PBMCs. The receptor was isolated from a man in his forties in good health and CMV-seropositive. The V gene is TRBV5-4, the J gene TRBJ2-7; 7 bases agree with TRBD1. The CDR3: CASSPRQGVSYEQYF. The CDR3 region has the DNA TGTGCCAGCAGCCCACGACAGGGTGTCTCCTACGAGCAGTACTTC.